This T cell receptor beta chain stems from a study of cytomegalovirus exposure and HLA in healthy donors. The PCR ran on 60 Vbeta and 13 Jbeta primers. Data came from immunoSEQ multiplex PCR; TCRdb stores just in-frame clones and leaves some out. The sample yields around 98,000 clones, about 81% seen once. The CDR3 has 15 amino acids. Germline lookup yields CDR1 KGHSH and CDR2 LQKENI. Regarding this clone: A junction end diverges from the germline sequence, so it may reflect a read error.

This receptor was taken from a man aged 40-49 years in good health and CMV-seronegative. Sequenced sample: PBMCs. The V call is TRBV18, the J call TRBJ2-1; no definite D call. The chain's CDR3 is CASSTPRTTGVGQFF. The DNA for the CDR3 is TGTGCCAGCTCAACACCCCGCACGACGGGTGTAGGGCAGTTCTTC.